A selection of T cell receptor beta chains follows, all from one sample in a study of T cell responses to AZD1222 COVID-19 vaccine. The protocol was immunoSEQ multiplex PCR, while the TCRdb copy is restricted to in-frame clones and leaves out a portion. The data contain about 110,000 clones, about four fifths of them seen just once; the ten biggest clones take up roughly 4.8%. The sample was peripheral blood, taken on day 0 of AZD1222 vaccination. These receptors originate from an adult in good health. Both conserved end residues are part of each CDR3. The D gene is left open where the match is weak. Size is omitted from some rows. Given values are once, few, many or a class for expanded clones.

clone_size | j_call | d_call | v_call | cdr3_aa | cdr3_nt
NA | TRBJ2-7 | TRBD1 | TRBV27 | CASSLVSGGKQYF | TGTGCCAGCAGTTTAGTGTCAGGGGGTAAGCAGTACTTC
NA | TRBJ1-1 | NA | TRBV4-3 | CASSQYHPSGETEAFF | TGCGCCAGCAGCCAATACCACCCCTCGGGGGAGACTGAAGCTTTCTTT
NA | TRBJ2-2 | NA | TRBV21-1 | CASSKGLMTGSFTGELFF | TGTGCCAGCAGCAAAGGCCTTATGACAGGGTCGTTCACCGGGGAGCTGTTTTTT
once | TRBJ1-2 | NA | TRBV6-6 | CASSVDLYGYTF | TGTGCCAGCAGTGTAGACCTCTATGGCTACACCTTC
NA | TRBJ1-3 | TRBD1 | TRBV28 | CASRTDRVRGNTIYF | TGTGCCAGCAGGACAGACAGGGTTCGGGGAAACACCATATATTTT
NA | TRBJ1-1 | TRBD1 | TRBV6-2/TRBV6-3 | CASSEQGALSEAFF | TGTGCCAGCAGCGAACAGGGGGCGTTATCTGAAGCTTTCTTT
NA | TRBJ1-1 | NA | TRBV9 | CASSVMVNTEAFF | TGTGCCAGCAGCGTAATGGTGAACACTGAAGCTTTCTTT
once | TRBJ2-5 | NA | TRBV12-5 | CASGLKETQYF | TGTGCTAGTGGTCTAAAAGAGACCCAGTACTTC
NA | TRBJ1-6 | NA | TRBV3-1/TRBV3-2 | CASSHPREGWNSPLHF | TGTGCCAGCAGCCACCCCCGCGAGGGATGGAATTCACCCCTCCACTTT
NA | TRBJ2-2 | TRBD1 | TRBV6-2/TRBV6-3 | CASSGRDRASGELFF | TGTGCCAGCAGTGGCCGGGACAGGGCTTCCGGGGAGCTGTTTTTT
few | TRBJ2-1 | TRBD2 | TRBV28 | CASSLVASGGKDNEQFF | TGTGCCAGCAGTTTAGTCGCTAGCGGGGGGAAGGACAATGAGCAGTTCTTC
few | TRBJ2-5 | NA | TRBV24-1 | CATSDGTEVQETQYF | TGTGCCACCAGTGATGGTACAGAAGTCCAAGAGACCCAGTACTTC
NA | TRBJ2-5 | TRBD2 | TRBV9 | CASSVEVSGGRETQYF | TGTGCCAGCAGCGTAGAGGTTAGCGGGGGGCGAGAGACCCAGTACTTC
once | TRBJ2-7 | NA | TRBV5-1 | CASSTLSGDNEQYF | TGCGCCAGCAGCACTCTGTCCGGGGATAACGAGCAGTACTTC
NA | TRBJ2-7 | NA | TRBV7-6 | CASSLNTGGLYEQYF | TGTGCCAGCAGCCTTAATACAGGCGGACTGTACGAGCAGTACTTC
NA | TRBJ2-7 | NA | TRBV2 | CASSDRVDYEQYF | TGTGCCAGCAGTGACAGAGTCGACTACGAGCAGTACTTC